This T cell receptor beta chain is from a study of regulatory T cells in long-lasting Graves disease (dated by TCRdb to about 2021). About the study as a whole: Newly diagnosed Graves' disease patients had taken antithyroid drugs for less than 3 months. The study took place in China and was registered as a clinical trial. This study used TCR sequencing and RNA sequencing of peripheral blood to compare persistent Graves' disease patients against newly diagnosed Graves' disease patients. A total of around 35 samples were covered by TCR sequencing, comprising some 13 persistent and 20 or so newly diagnosed Graves' disease patients.

V ends up 6 bases short and J 5 bases short, with an unmatched junction base count of 7. Including the terminal cysteine and phenylalanine, the CDR3 comprises 17 residues. CDR3 DNA only is kept here, 51 bases in frame from base 1. The time point label corresponds to: newly diagnosed GD, antithyroid drugs for less than 3 months. For both TCR sequencing and RNA sequencing, RNA was extracted from PBMCs in TRIzol. The diagnosis of Graves' disease followed American Thyroid Association guidelines. Patients for the study were recruited at an endocrinology department in Xi'an, China. From each patient, about 9 milliliters of peripheral blood was collected into an EDTA anticoagulant tube. Ficoll Paque Plus density gradient separation was used to isolate PBMCs, and no additional T cell sorting was done. An Agilent 2100 Bioanalyzer and agarose gel were used to check RNA quality, and a NanoDrop 2000 was used to measure RNA concentration.

To prepare the library, multiplex PCR was applied. Instrument on record: Illumina HiSeq 4000. iRepertoire HTBI primers and Arm-PCR amplification of CDR3 regions were used to construct TCR beta libraries. PCR products were gel purified before sequencing. The original methods were these. Gene usage analysis of CDR3 amino acid clonotypes used the 50 to 70 TRBV and more than 13 TRBJ segments found across samples. Filtered high-quality paired reads were merged into contigs using COPE and FqMerger. BLAST was used to align contigs to IMGT TRBV, TRBD and TRBJ reference genes, and CDR3 was defined according to IMGT. Any clonotype with a frequency above 0.1% was classified as a highly expanded clone. Repertoire diversity was measured by Shannon entropy, and V-J evenness by the Gini coefficient. Clonotypes shared by more than one individual were considered public. The public reads were reanalyzed by TCRdb: fastp trimming at Q25, MiXCR alignment, in-frame beta chains only. Each record represents a unique CDR3 protein, reported with the most common genes and DNA among its rows. Clone size and V and J calls follow TCRdb, not the original study. This sample holds a few hundred thousand distinct CDR3 sequences; roughly 15% were observed only once. The ten largest clones add up to about 15% of the sample.

This clonotype came up many times. This receptor's antigen is unknown. No per-base quality is available; no much larger clone lies one base away. The investigation overall reported the following: Persistent disease showed preferential use of TRBV28, TRBJ1-2 and TRBJ2-5, whereas newly diagnosed disease favored TRBV20-1 and TRBJ2-1. Because the primary lesion, thyroid tissue, could not be accessed, the study looked at peripheral blood alone. Compared with newly diagnosed patients, persistent Graves' disease patients had lower TCR Shannon entropy and fewer highly expanded clones, which suggests clonal expansion. The authors acknowledged the small sample size as a limitation that may reduce accuracy. Only the TCR beta chain was sequenced and analyzed. Persistent patients shared more public clonotypes among themselves (approximately 2,500) than newly diagnosed patients did (nearly 1,000).

These records were also assigned to another study, of T cells in Graves' hyperthyroidism and ophthalmopathy. The second paper further reports: Stable Graves' hyperthyroidism was defined as no progression to ophthalmopathy during 18 months of follow-up. Hyperthyroidism patients were newly diagnosed, with disease duration under 2 months, and aged 18 to 65 years. Patients with uncontrolled infections, other autoimmune diseases, pregnancy or lactation were excluded. Clinical symptoms, serum thyroxine and TRAb, thyroid ultrasound, and orbital computed tomography formed the basis for the diagnoses. The first round of RT-PCR for the TCR CDR3 was performed with the HTBI primer set and the Qiagen OneStep RT-PCR kit. Most expanded thyroid clonotypes (frequency above 0.001) were also found in blood, which suggests that blood repertoires may mirror thyroid immune responses. A model built on a 13 V-J signature distinguished ophthalmopathy from stable hyperthyroidism, reaching 87.88% sensitivity and about 81% specificity in cross-validation and 80%/75% in testing. During validation, the model predicted progression to ophthalmopathy a median of around 6 months ahead of onset, with around 65% sensitivity and 72% to 80% specificity. To identify TCR V-J signatures that set the groups apart, the researchers used a discovery cohort of more than 95 patients, made up of fewer than 50 with Graves' ophthalmopathy and approximately 57 with stable Graves' hyperthyroidism. An independent validation cohort of about 20 hyperthyroidism patients and about 15 patients who later progressed to ophthalmopathy tested prospective prediction of ophthalmopathy. The 100 or so discovery patients were randomly divided into training and test sets at a 7:3 ratio. In six Graves' hyperthyroidism patients, the study also compared T-cell repertoires from thyroid tissue with T-cell repertoires from blood. Following sampling, methimazole starting at 30 mg daily was given to hyperthyroidism patients, and high-dose intravenous methylprednisolone was given to ophthalmopathy patients. A second multiplex PCR round built the libraries, followed by size selection and purification. Paired-end sequencing of the libraries was performed with 100 bp reads on an Illumina HiSeq2000. SOAPnuke was used to process the raw data, removing reads that contained adapters or uncalled bases, had a mean Phred below 15, or lacked an exact match to the constant primer or identifier. COPE v1.2.5 was used to merge high-quality paired reads, and clonotypes were defined as unique nucleotide sequences. MiTCR v1.1 was used to align the clonotypes against IMGT TRBV, TRBD and TRBJ reference segments. The analysis included only V-J combinations with a frequency above 0.0001, which together covered 99% to 99.2% of the repertoires. The TCS score was defined as F50 (clonal expansion) divided by E x V (chaos), with BLOSUM62-based TCRdist calculated between CDR3 peptides within each V-J. Welch's t-statistics and random forest reduced 500 to 650 V-J features to about 13, which were used in a naive Bayes classifier (R e1071). Sample size was not statistically predetermined, and investigators were not blinded to group allocation. TCR Vbeta CDR3 sequencing of around 130 peripheral blood samples (over 40 ophthalmopathy, 75 hyperthyroidism and some 17 progressor patients) is reported in the paper.

The chain links TRBV12-3 or TRBV12-4 with TRBJ2-1; the central 16 bases match TRBD2. This material consisted of peripheral blood mononuclear cells (PBMCs), taken at new diagnosis, from a patient treated with antithyroid drugs. The clonotype was recovered from a woman aged 50 to 65 with Graves disease. Donor details come from another sample of the same person, matched by shared clones. The nucleotide sequence is TGTGCCAGCAGCAAAGGGACTAGCGGGAGGGAAGACAATGAGCAGTTCTTC. The resulting protein is CASSKGTSGREDNEQFF.